This entry lists 31 T cell receptor beta chains sequenced from one sample in a study of identical twins. TCRdb reprocessed the 5' RACE reads via MiXCR and lists one record per CDR3 protein. The table shows hundreds of thousands of distinct CDR3 sequences, with less than 25% occurring only once. These data were likewise used in another study, on T cells expressing NK-cell markers.

Material for sequencing was PBMCs. Receptor source: a woman younger than 30 in good health.

There are a few counts of this clonotype. The chain combines TRBV15 with TRBJ2-3, with 10 bases aligning to TRBD1. CDR1 is LNHNV and CDR2 is YYDKDF in the germline V gene (reference sequence). V trimming: 8 bases; J trimming: 2 bases; junction bases outside the gene matches: 10. The CDR3 sequence is 16 residues long. Here the CDR3 reads CATRRETGGNTDTQYF. The CDR3 DNA sequence: TGTGCCACCCGACGGGAGACAGGGGGCAACACAGATACGCAGTATTTT.

In its sample, this clonotype was seen a few times. V gene TRBV5-1 combines with J gene TRBJ1-1, with D perhaps TRBD1 (5 bases). The CDR3 totals 15 residues. Trimming shortened V by 1 base and J by 3 bases, and 13 bases separated the two germline ends. Per germline, CDR1 SGHRS and CDR2 YFSETQ. This CDR3 reads CASSLLAGMDTEAFF. The CDR3, as DNA: TGCGCCAGCAGCTTGCTAGCAGGGATGGACACTGAAGCTTTCTTT.

The chain couples TRBV5-1 to TRBJ2-4, with D maybe TRBD1 (5 bases). Between the trimmed V and J ends, which lost 0 bases and 6 bases, there was a span of 7 bases. The CDR3 totals 13 residues. In germline, CDR1 is SGHRS, CDR2 YFSETQ. The CDR3 here is CASSLDDRNIQYF. The CDR3 DNA reads as TGCGCCAGCAGCTTGGATGACAGAAACATTCAGTACTTC.

There are a few counts of this clonotype. This chain connects TRBV2 to TRBJ1-5; D may be TRBD1 (6 bases). Germline assignment: CDR1 SNHLY and CDR2 FYNNEI. Trimming stripped 4 bases from V and 4 bases from J, with 11 bases between. There are 14 residues in the CDR3. The DNA for the CDR3 is TGTGCCAGCAGTGGGTCTAGGGGGAATCAGCCCCAGCATTTT. This encodes CASSGSRGNQPQHF.

This chain links TRBV6-1 with TRBJ1-2; D gene uncertain. The V gene lost 10 bases and the J gene lost 1 base, with 10 bases spanning the gap. Looked up from germline, CDR1 is MNHNS and CDR2 is SASEGT. The CDR3 is 12 amino acids. Here the CDR3 reads CAIGEGNYGYTF. For the CDR3, the DNA is TGTGCCATCGGGGAGGGTAACTATGGCTACACCTTC.

V and J are TRBV6-1 and TRBJ2-7; 11 bases are shared with TRBD1. V was clipped by 7 bases and J by 8 bases; unmatched bases: 16. Germline lookup yields CDR1 MNHNS and CDR2 SASEGT. This CDR3 has 16 residues. The CDR3 bases are TGTGCCAGCACCATTGGATCCGGGACAGGGGGAAGCCAGCAGTACTTC. Its translation: CASTIGSGTGGSQQYF.

V gene TRBV10-3 combines with J gene TRBJ2-1; TRBD2 might be the D (6 bases). Germline CDR1 and CDR2: ENHRY and SYGVKD. The CDR3 length is 13 residues. The V gene lost 3 bases and the J gene lost 5 bases, with 8 bases spanning the gap. The chain's CDR3 is CAISDGLNNEQFF. The CDR3 coding sequence is TGTGCCATCAGTGACGGACTAAACAATGAGCAGTTCTTC.

The genes are TRBV6-1 and TRBJ1-2; D is possibly TRBD1 (6 bases). This CDR3 region has 14 residues. V lost 4 bases and J lost 8, with 17 bases in between. From germline, CDR1 is MNHNS and CDR2 SASEGT. CDR3 amino acids: CASSGRVRGYGYTF. The CDR3 bases are TGTGCCAGCAGTGGGAGGGTCAGGGGTTACGGCTACACCTTC.

This clonotype has a single count. CDR3 in amino acids: CSAPAQLNTEAFF. The CDR3 DNA reads TGCAGTGCTCCCGCTCAACTGAACACTGAAGCTTTCTTT. The rearrangement links TRBV20-1 to TRBJ1-1; D is ambiguous. From germline, CDR1 is DFQATT and CDR2 SNEGSKA (reference sequence). This CDR3 has 13 amino acids. Trimming stripped 5 bases from V and 0 bases from J, with 10 bases between.

The chain combines TRBV5-1 with TRBJ2-3; D possibly corresponds to TRBD1 (6 bases). CDR3 length: 16 amino acids. Germline CDR1 is SGHRS and CDR2 is YFSETQ. V lost 3 bases and J 1 base, leaving 15 bases between the germline ends. The CDR3: CASSSQQGMGTDTQYF. The CDR3 DNA sequence: TGCGCCAGCAGCTCGCAACAGGGAATGGGCACAGATACGCAGTATTTT.

This clonotype came up many times. The CDR3 reads CASSYRGRGNYGYTF. In nucleotides, the CDR3 is TGTGCCAGCAGCTACCGGGGCAGGGGGAACTATGGCTACACCTTC. This chain uses TRBV7-9 with TRBJ1-2; 7 nucleotides agree with TRBD1. This CDR3 region has 15 residues. V dropped 4 bases and J dropped 2; count of bases not matched to a gene: 7. Germline loops: CDR1 SEHNR, CDR2 FQNEAQ (reference sequence).

This clonotype came up a few times. The chain recombines TRBV5-4 with TRBJ2-7; D might be TRBD1 or TRBD2, each matching 5 bases. Trimming removed 4 bases at V and 5 bases at J, with 16 bases between. There are 14 residues in the CDR3. The germline gives CDR1 SGHNT, CDR2 YYREEE (reference sequence). This chain's CDR3 is CASSLKGPGNEQYF. Written as DNA, the CDR3 is TGTGCCAGCAGCCTAAAGGGACCTGGAAACGAGCAGTACTTC.

J is TRBJ2-3 and V is TRBV29-1; D gene unclear. The CDR3 is 13 amino acids. Looked up from germline, CDR1 is SQVTM and CDR2 is ANQGSEA. Trimming took off 7 bases at V and 5 bases at J, with 16 bases between the two ends. The CDR3 DNA reads as TGCAGCGCCGTCATTAGTGCAGTAGATACGCAGTATTTT. Translation: CSAVISAVDTQYF.

CDR3 protein: CASSTGHVAFF. Here the CDR3 DNA reads TGTGCCAGCAGTACCGGGCATGTAGCTTTCTTT. The chain couples TRBV12-3 or TRBV12-4 to TRBJ1-1; D gene uncertain. CDR3 size: 11 residues. Trimming removed 5 bases from V and 10 bases from J, with 11 bases in between.

This chain uses TRBV30 with TRBJ1-1, with D hard to call. Per the germline V gene, CDR1 is GTSNPN and CDR2 is SVGIG (reference sequence). The CDR3 totals 12 residues. V was clipped by 4 bases and J by 6 bases, with 12 bases between them. This CDR3 is CAWITTGSEAFF. As DNA, the CDR3 is TGTGCCTGGATAACTACCGGTTCTGAAGCTTTCTTT. Supplemented by reference TRBV30 and TRBJ1-1, the full variable domain reads SQTIHQWPATLVQPVGSPLSLECTVEGTSNPNLYWYRQAAGRGLQLLFYSVGIGQISSEVPQNLSASRPQDRQFILSSKKLLLSDSGFYLCAWITTGSEAFFGQGTRLTVV.

The chain links TRBV12-3 or TRBV12-4 to TRBJ2-1; D gene ambiguous. The V and J ends lost 5 bases and 9 bases respectively, with 8 bases between them. The CDR3 spans 11 residues. For the CDR3, the DNA is TGTGCCAGCAGTATCGCGACTGAGCAGTTCTTC. Translated, it gives CASSIATEQFF.

This chain joins TRBV5-5 and TRBJ2-7; D is uncertain. Germline V gene data show CDR1 as SGHKS and CDR2 as YYEKEE (reference sequence). The germline V and J ends were trimmed by 3 bases and 3 bases, with 13 bases remaining between them. This CDR3 contains 14 residues. The CDR3 nucleotides are TGTGCCAGCAGCTCAGTTGGGGATATCTACGAGCAGTACTTC. It yields the protein CASSSVGDIYEQYF.

V usage is TRBV7-2 and J usage is TRBJ2-2; tentatively, D is TRBD2 (5 bases). The CDR3 length is 14 residues. Per the germline V gene, CDR1 is SGHTA and CDR2 is FQGNSA. Trimming took off 1 base at V and 5 bases at J, with 8 bases between the two ends. The CDR3 loop reads CASSLVSETGELFF. The CDR3 coding sequence is TGTGCCAGCAGCTTAGTTAGCGAAACCGGGGAGCTGTTTTTT. Drawing the rest from reference TRBV7-2 and TRBJ2-2, the complete variable domain is GAGVSQSPSNKVTEKGKDVELRCDPISGHTALYWYRQSLGQGLEFLIYFQGNSAPDKSGLPSDRFSAERTGGSVSTLTIQRTQQEDSAVYLCASSLVSETGELFFGEGSRLTVL.

The table lists this clonotype with a few counts. The chain has TRBV12-3 or TRBV12-4 and TRBJ1-1; D is undetermined. Trimming cost V 4 bases and J 11 bases, with 11 bases left between them. This CDR3 is built from 11 residues. CDR3 nucleotide sequence: TGTGCCAGCAGTTCGTATCGGAACGCTTTCTTT. Translating gives CASSSYRNAFF.

The chain uses TRBV6-6 and TRBJ2-1; 7 nucleotides line up with TRBD1. This CDR3 is 13 amino acids long. V lost 7 bases and J lost 7; bases outside the gene matches: 7. CDR1 is MNHNY, CDR2 SVGAGI, per germline (reference sequence). CDR3 amino acids: CASNIGTANEQFF. DNA for the CDR3: TGTGCCAGCAATATCGGGACAGCAAATGAGCAGTTCTTC.

The V gene is TRBV5-8, the J gene TRBJ2-2; 8 nucleotides align to TRBD1. Trimming cost V 3 bases and J 5 bases; bases outside gene matches: 3. The CDR3 has 14 amino acids. CDR1 and CDR2 from the germline V gene are SGHTS and YDEGEE. The CDR3 nucleotides read TGTGCCAGCAGCTGGCGGACAGGGACCGGGGAGCTGTTTTTT. It is translated as CASSWRTGTGELFF. Based on the CDR3 plus reference TRBV5-8 and TRBJ2-2, the full variable domain is EAGVTQSPTHLIKTRGQQATLRCSPISGHTSVYWYQQALGLGLQFLLWYDEGEERNRGNFPPRFSGRQFPNYSSELNVNALELEDSALYLCASSWRTGTGELFFGEGSRLTVL.

The chain has TRBV7-8 and TRBJ2-7, with D perhaps TRBD1 (5 bases). Germline CDR1 SGHVS, CDR2 FQNEAQ. There are 13 residues in the CDR3. V was clipped by 10 bases and J by 3 bases, with 16 bases between them. CDR3 protein: CATSRQGSYEQYF. The CDR3 nucleotides read TGTGCCACCTCCCGCCAGGGTAGCTACGAGCAGTACTTC.

There are a few counts of this clonotype. The rearrangement uses TRBV7-8 and TRBJ2-7; D unresolved. The CDR3 has 14 residues. Deletions cut 2 bases from V and 2 bases from J, with 10 bases between. Germline CDR1 is SGHVS and CDR2 is FQNEAQ. This CDR3 reads CASSLRVGTYEQYF. The CDR3 DNA follows: TGTGCCAGCAGCTTACGAGTCGGTACCTACGAGCAGTACTTC. Combining the CDR3 with reference TRBV7-8 and TRBJ2-7 gives the whole variable domain GAGVSQSPRYKVAKRGQDVALRCDPISGHVSLFWYQQALGQGPEFLTYFQNEAQLDKSGLPSDRFFAERPEGSVSTLKIQRTQQEDSAVYLCASSLRVGTYEQYFGPGTRLTVT.

The chain employs TRBV20-1 and TRBJ2-1, with 11 bases lining up with TRBD1. Looked up from germline, CDR1 is DFQATT and CDR2 is SNEGSKA (reference sequence). Trimming removed 2 bases from V and 2 bases from J; junction bases left unmatched: 5. The length of the CDR3 is 16 residues. CDR3 amino acids: CSARRPGQGAYNEQFF. The CDR3 DNA sequence: TGCAGTGCTAGAAGGCCGGGACAGGGGGCCTACAATGAGCAGTTCTTC.

The rearrangement uses TRBV29-1 and TRBJ2-1; the match to TRBD2 covers 10 bases. There are 14 residues in the CDR3. The V and J ends lost 7 bases and 9 bases, in that order; junction bases with no gene match: 12. The germline gives CDR1 SQVTM, CDR2 ANQGSEA. The CDR3 reads CSAKVASGRIEQFF. In DNA form, the CDR3 reads TGCAGCGCCAAAGTGGCTAGCGGGAGAATTGAGCAGTTCTTC.

At least ten counts were recorded for this clonotype. V gene TRBV12-3 or TRBV12-4 combines with J gene TRBJ1-2; TRBD1 agrees at 8 bases. The CDR3 loop spans 12 amino acids. V was clipped by 6 bases and J by 6 bases; unmatched bases: 3. The DNA for the CDR3 is TGTGCCAGCAGACAGGGGGGTGATGGCTACACCTTC. Translation gives CASRQGGDGYTF.

The V call is TRBV5-1, the J call TRBJ2-1; D is uncertain. The CDR3 runs to 14 residues. Trimming removed 2 bases at V and 5 bases at J, with 11 bases between. The V gene's germline CDR1 is SGHRS and CDR2 YFSETQ. This CDR3 is CASSFGSRNNEQFF. The CDR3 DNA is TGCGCCAGCAGCTTTGGATCCAGGAACAATGAGCAGTTCTTC.

The table lists this clonotype with many counts. The V gene is TRBV20-1, the J gene TRBJ2-2, with D perhaps TRBD1 or TRBD2 (6 bases each). The CDR3 has 16 amino acids. With 1 base removed from V and 6 bases from J, the gap between germline ends came to 18 bases. Germline CDR1 is DFQATT and CDR2 is SNEGSKA (reference sequence). CDR3 amino acids: CSARGGGRGSAGELFF. For the CDR3, the DNA is TGCAGTGCTAGAGGAGGGGGGAGAGGGTCGGCCGGGGAGCTGTTTTTT.

There are a few counts of this clonotype. The CDR3 DNA sequence: TGTGCCAGCACCACTGTCGCCGGGGAGCTGTTTTTT. Translating it yields CASTTVAGELFF. The chain carries TRBV27 and TRBJ2-2; no definite D call. The CDR3 length is 12 residues. V dropped 7 bases and J dropped 6 bases, with 9 bases sitting between them. Germline lookup yields CDR1 MNHEY and CDR2 SMNVEV (reference sequence).

This chain joins TRBV9 and TRBJ2-3; no firm D call. The V gene lost 2 bases and the J gene lost 5 bases, with 6 bases spanning the gap. The CDR3 is 12 residues long. The germline V gene encodes CDR1 SGDLS and CDR2 YYNGEE. CDR3 in DNA: TGTGCCAGCAGCGTCACTGGAGATACGCAGTATTTT. Protein product: CASSVTGDTQYF.

This clonotype was seen a few times. The gene calls are TRBV7-2 and TRBJ2-2, with D hard to call. This CDR3 has 15 residues. V dropped 2 bases and J dropped 1 base, with 8 bases sitting between them. Germline V CDR1 and CDR2: SGHTA, FQGNSA. The CDR3 loop is CASSLSSRNTGELFF. The CDR3 DNA reads as TGTGCCAGCAGCTTAAGTAGCAGGAACACCGGGGAGCTGTTTTTT.